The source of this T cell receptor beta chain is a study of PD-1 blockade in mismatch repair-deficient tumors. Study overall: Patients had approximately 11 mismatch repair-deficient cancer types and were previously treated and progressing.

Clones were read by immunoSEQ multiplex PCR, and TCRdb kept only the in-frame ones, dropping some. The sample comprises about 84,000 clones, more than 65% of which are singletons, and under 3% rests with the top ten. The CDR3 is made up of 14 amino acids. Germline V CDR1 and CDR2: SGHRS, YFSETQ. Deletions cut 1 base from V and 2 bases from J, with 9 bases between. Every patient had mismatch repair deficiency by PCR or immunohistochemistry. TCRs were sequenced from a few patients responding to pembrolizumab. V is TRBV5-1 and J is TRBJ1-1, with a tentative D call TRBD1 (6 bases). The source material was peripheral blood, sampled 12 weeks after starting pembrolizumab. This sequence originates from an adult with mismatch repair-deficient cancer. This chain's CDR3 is CASSLQGFNTEAFF. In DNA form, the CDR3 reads TGCGCCAGCAGCTTGCAGGGGTTCAACACTGAAGCTTTCTTT. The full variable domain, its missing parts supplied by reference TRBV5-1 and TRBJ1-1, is KAGVTQTPRYLIKTRGQQVTLSCSPISGHRSVSWYQQTPGQGLQFLFEYFSETQRNKGNFPGRFSGRQFSNSRSEMNVSTLELGDSALYLCASSLQGFNTEAFFGQGTRLTVV.